This is a list of T cell receptor beta chains from one sample in a study of blood T cell repertoires in COVID-19. TCRdb keeps only in-frame clones here, not all; method: immunoSEQ multiplex PCR. The data show 65,000 to 80,000 clones, more than 75% seen once. The specimen sequenced was peripheral blood. Receptors originate from a man aged 50 or older with active COVID-19. Each CDR3 is given with its conserved first and last residue. The D gene is left open where the match is weak. Expanded clones are given a class, and other clones once, few, many or no size at all.

clone_size j_call d_call v_call cdr3_nt cdr3_aa
- TRBJ1-2 TRBD1 TRBV27 TGTGCCAGCAGTTCGGACAGGGGGAACTATGGCTACACCTTC CASSSDRGNYGYTF
- TRBJ2-7 TRBD1 TRBV24-1 TGTGCCACCAGTGATACAGGGGGAAGCTCCTACGAGCAGTACTTC CATSDTGGSSYEQYF
once TRBJ2-4 - TRBV29-1 TGCAGCGTTGAATCACAGCGGAATAACATTCAGTACTTC CSVESQRNNIQYF
- TRBJ2-7 TRBD1 TRBV5-1 TGCGCCAGCAGCCTCCGGGACAGGGCCTACGAGCAGTACTTC CASSLRDRAYEQYF
once TRBJ2-7 TRBD1 TRBV19 TGTGCCAGTAGTCAGGGACAGGGGAGAGACGAGCAGTACTTC CASSQGQGRDEQYF
- TRBJ1-5 TRBD1 TRBV7-2 TGTGCCAGCAGCCGGGACAGTAGTATGGCGCAGCCCCAGCATTTT CASSRDSSMAQPQHF
- TRBJ1-2 - TRBV25-1 TGTGCCAGCAGTCACTCGACAGTGAACTATGGCTACACCTTC CASSHSTVNYGYTF
- TRBJ2-5 TRBD2 TRBV24-1 TGTGCCACCAGTGATTTCGGGGGGCAAGAGACCCAGTACTTC CATSDFGGQETQYF
- TRBJ2-7 TRBD2 TRBV6-2/TRBV6-3 TGTGCCAGCAGTTCGCTCCCAACTAGCGGGAGTAACGACGAGCAGTACTTC CASSSLPTSGSNDEQYF
- TRBJ1-3 - TRBV20-1 TGCAGTGCTAGTCGGCAGGTCTTCGGAAACACCATATATTTT CSASRQVFGNTIYF
- TRBJ1-2 - TRBV21-1 TGTGCCAGCAGCAAAGCTGGGTGGACAGGGGCGCTCTATGGCTACACCTTC CASSKAGWTGALYGYTF
- TRBJ2-7 TRBD1 TRBV7-2 TGTGCCAGCAGCTTTCGACAGGGGTTAATCTACGAGCAGTACTTC CASSFRQGLIYEQYF
- TRBJ1-1 TRBD1 TRBV28 TGTGCCAGCAGTTTCCCAAGAGCAGGGGGCCTTGAAGCTTTCTTT CASSFPRAGGLEAFF
- TRBJ2-7 - TRBV7-2 TGTGCCAGCAGCTATGGTTTTAGCCGCCCTCCCGAGCAGTACTTC CASSYGFSRPPEQYF
once TRBJ2-7 TRBD1 TRBV6-5 TGTGCCAGCAGTTCCGGGACAGCAAGCTCCTACGAGCAGTACTTC CASSSGTASSYEQYF
- TRBJ2-3 - TRBV5-8 TGTGCCAGCAGCCCCGGGGGCACAGATACGCAGTATTTT CASSPGGTDTQYF
- TRBJ1-4 - TRBV18 TGTGCCAGCTCACCGGCTTATGCAACTAATGAAAAACTGTTTTTT CASSPAYATNEKLFF
once TRBJ2-4 TRBD1 TRBV18 TGTGCCAGCTCACCCCTCCCACGGGACAGTTTAGCCAAAAACATTCAGTACTTC CASSPLPRDSLAKNIQYF
- TRBJ2-2 TRBD2 TRBV30 TGTGCCTGGGGGCGGGGGACTACGGGGACCGGGGAGCTGTTTTTT CAWGRGTTGTGELFF
- TRBJ2-1 TRBD1 TRBV18 TGTGCCAGCGTAACCGGGACAGTGGACAATGAGCAGTTCTTC CASVTGTVDNEQFF
few TRBJ2-1 TRBD1 TRBV7-9 TGTGCCAGCAGCACCGACGCGGGACAGGGTGTCTATGAGCAGTTCTTC CASSTDAGQGVYEQFF
- TRBJ2-7 - TRBV4-2 TGTGCCAGCAGCCGACCCAGGGAGCAGTACTTC CASSRPREQYF
once TRBJ2-6 TRBD1 TRBV6-5 TGTGCCAGCATGACAGGGATTGGGGCCAACGTCCTGACTTTC CASMTGIGANVLTF
- TRBJ2-7 TRBD2 TRBV6-2/TRBV6-3 TGTGCCAGCAGTTACGGAGTAACTAGCGGGACTTTAACCTACGAGCAGTACTTC CASSYGVTSGTLTYEQYF
- TRBJ1-1 - TRBV7-3 TGTGCCAGCAGCCCCGACATTTCCTCCAGTGAAGCTTTCTTT CASSPDISSSEAFF
- TRBJ1-3 - TRBV28 TGTGCCAGCAGTTACAGGCCTCAATCTGGAAACACCATATATTTT CASSYRPQSGNTIYF
- TRBJ2-7 - TRBV2 TGTGCCAGCAGTGACCAGGACTTTCAGTACTTC CASSDQDFQYF
- TRBJ1-4 TRBD1 TRBV5-4 TGTGCCAGCAGCTTGGCCCCGGGCGGTACAGGGGGTGAAAAACTGTTTTTT CASSLAPGGTGGEKLFF
- TRBJ2-3 TRBD2 TRBV29-1 TGCGCGCTGGGAGGGACGAGCGGGAGCAGCACAGATACGCAGTATTTT CALGGTSGSSTDTQYF
- TRBJ1-5 TRBD1 TRBV2 TGTGCCAGCAGTGAAGTCGGGACAGGGTATCAGCCCCAGCATTTT CASSEVGTGYQPQHF
- TRBJ1-6 TRBD1 TRBV29-1 TGCAGCGTGCTGACAGGGGAGAGTTCACCCCTCCACTTT CSVLTGESSPLHF
- TRBJ2-7 - TRBV5-6 TGTGCCAGCAGCTTGGCCGGGGGCTCCTACGAGCAGTACTTC CASSLAGGSYEQYF
- TRBJ2-1 - TRBV7-8 TGTGCCAGCAGCTTTGACAGACGCTCCTACAATGAGCAGTTCTTC CASSFDRRSYNEQFF
- TRBJ1-5 - TRBV28 TGTGCCAGCAGTCGTCGGCAGGGGTATCTTGATCAGCCCCAGCATTTT CASSRRQGYLDQPQHF
- TRBJ2-1 TRBD2 TRBV18 TGTGCCAGCTCACTACGGACTAGCGGGGTAGAGTTGGTGCAGTTCTTC CASSLRTSGVELVQFF
- TRBJ1-2 TRBD1 TRBV6-5 TGTGCCAGCAGAAGACCACGGGACAGGGACATTGGCTACACCTTC CASRRPRDRDIGYTF
- TRBJ2-1 TRBD2 TRBV7-9 TGTGCCAGCAGCTTTTCAGCGGGAGTTGGAAATGAGCAGTTCTTC CASSFSAGVGNEQFF